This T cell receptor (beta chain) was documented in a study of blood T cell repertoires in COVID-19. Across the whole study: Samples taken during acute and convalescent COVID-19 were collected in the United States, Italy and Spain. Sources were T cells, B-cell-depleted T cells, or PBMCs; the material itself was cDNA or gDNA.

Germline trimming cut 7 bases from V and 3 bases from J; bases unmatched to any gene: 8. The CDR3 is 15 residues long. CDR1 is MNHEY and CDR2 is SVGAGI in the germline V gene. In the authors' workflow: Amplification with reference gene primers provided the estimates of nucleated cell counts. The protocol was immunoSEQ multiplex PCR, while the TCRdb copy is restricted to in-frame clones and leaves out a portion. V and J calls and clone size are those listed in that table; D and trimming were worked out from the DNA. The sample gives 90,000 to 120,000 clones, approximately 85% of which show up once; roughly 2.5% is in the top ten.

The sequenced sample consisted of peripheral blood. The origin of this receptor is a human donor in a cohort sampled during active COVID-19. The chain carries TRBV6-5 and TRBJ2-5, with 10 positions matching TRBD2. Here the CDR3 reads CASTERGLAKETQYF. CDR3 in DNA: TGTGCCAGCACCGAAAGGGGACTAGCGAAAGAGACCCAGTACTTC.